The clone carrying this TCR beta chain was detected ten times or more. What it binds is unknown. First hyperthyroidism diagnosis is when the blood sample was obtained, before any ophthalmopathy symptoms. Regions amplified from RNA transcripts were the TCR beta CDR3 regions. A first-round RT-PCR of the TCR CDR3 used the HTBI primer set. Each CDR3 protein gets one entry after TCRdb re-called the multiplex PCR reads with MiXCR. The table includes about 160,000 distinct CDR3 sequences, about a tenth detected once. CDR3 length: 14 amino acids. Germline CDR1 GTSNPN, CDR2 SVGIG (reference sequence). Trimming stripped 0 bases from V and 5 bases from J, with 10 bases between. This sample stems from a study of T cells in Graves' hyperthyroidism and ophthalmopathy. Findings and limits, study-wide: Peripheral blood also featured most of the thyroid clonotypes expanded above 0.001.

The clonotype comes from a woman under 30 with Graves' hyperthyroidism that later progressed to Graves' ophthalmopathy. The chain carries TRBV30 and TRBJ2-2, with D perhaps TRBD2 (5 bases). Sequenced material: blood. CDR3 sequence reads: CAWSVDSETGELFF. DNA for the CDR3: TGTGCCTGGAGTGTAGATAGCGAAACCGGGGAGCTGTTTTTT.